This T cell receptor beta chain derives from a study of blood T cell repertoires in COVID-19. TCRdb's table, derived via immunoSEQ multiplex PCR, lists solely in-frame clones and lacks some. The data contain roughly 200,000 clones, approximately 91% of them singletons. This TCR derives from a man in his fifties or sixties with COVID-19, enrolled during active disease. Sequencing used peripheral blood.

CDR3 nucleotides: TGTGCCACCAGCAGAGGCCAAGGGGGCTCCTACGAGCAGTACTTC. It is translated as CATSRGQGGSYEQYF. The rearrangement links TRBV15 to TRBJ2-7; the D gene is possibly TRBD1 (6 bases). This CDR3 is built from 15 residues. Trimming shortened V by 1 base and J by 0 bases, and 10 bases separated the two germline ends. CDR1 is LNHNV and CDR2 is YYDKDF in the germline V gene (reference sequence).